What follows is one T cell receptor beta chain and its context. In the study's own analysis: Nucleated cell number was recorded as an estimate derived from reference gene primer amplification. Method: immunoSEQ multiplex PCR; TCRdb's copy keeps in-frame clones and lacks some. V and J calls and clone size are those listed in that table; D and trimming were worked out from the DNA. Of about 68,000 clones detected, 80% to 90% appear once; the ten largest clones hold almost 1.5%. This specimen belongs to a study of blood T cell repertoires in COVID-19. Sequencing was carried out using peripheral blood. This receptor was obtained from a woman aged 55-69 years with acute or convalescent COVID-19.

The CDR3 DNA reads as TGTGCCAGCAGTTTATCGAACAGGAACACTGAAGCTTTCTTT. Translation: CASSLSNRNTEAFF. The chain has TRBV27 and TRBJ1-1; D call uncertain. CDR3 length: 14 amino acids. Germline V CDR1 and CDR2: MNHEY, SMNVEV (reference sequence). V gave up 0 bases and J gave up 1 base, with 6 bases separating them.